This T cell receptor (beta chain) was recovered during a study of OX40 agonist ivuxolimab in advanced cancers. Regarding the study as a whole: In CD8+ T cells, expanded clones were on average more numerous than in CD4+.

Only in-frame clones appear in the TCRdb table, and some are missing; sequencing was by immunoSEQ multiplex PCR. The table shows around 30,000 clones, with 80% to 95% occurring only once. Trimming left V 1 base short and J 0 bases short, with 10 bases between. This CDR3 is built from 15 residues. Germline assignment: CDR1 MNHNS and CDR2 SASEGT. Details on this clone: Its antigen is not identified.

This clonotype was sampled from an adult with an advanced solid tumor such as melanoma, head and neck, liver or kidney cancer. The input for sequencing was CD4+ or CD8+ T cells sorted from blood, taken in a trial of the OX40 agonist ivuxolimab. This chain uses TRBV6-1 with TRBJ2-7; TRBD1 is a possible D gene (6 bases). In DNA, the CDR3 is TGTGCCAGCAGTGAAGGGACAGCCGGCTCCTACGAGCAGTACTTC. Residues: CASSEGTAGSYEQYF.